The 18 T cell receptor beta chains below all came from one sample that was sequenced in a study of beta chain features in type 1 diabetes. What was sequenced were expressed TCRB transcripts, since all of the isolated RNA had been reverse transcribed. Sequenced by immunoSEQ multiplex PCR; TCRdb stores in-frame clones only, minus some. The data contain 350,000 to 400,000 clones, roughly 16% of them singletons. Sequencing was performed on naive CD4+ T cells from blood. The receptors shown here come from a woman younger than 30 in good health.

This clone was found a few times. The gene calls are TRBV9 and TRBJ2-3; no firm D call. Germline assignment: CDR1 SGDLS and CDR2 YYNGEE. V dropped 4 bases and J dropped 4 bases, with 7 bases sitting between them. The CDR3 is 12 amino acids. The DNA of the CDR3 is TGTGCCAGCAGCCCCGGTCCAGATACGCAGTATTTT. Translating it yields CASSPGPDTQYF.

The chain combines TRBV28 with TRBJ2-7, with a tentative D call TRBD2 (7 bases). Germline CDR1 MDHEN, CDR2 SYDVKM. The V end was cut by 4 bases, the J end by 5 bases, with 15 bases between. This CDR3 is built from 14 residues. The CDR3 DNA is TGTGCCAGCAGTTCCCCGACGGGGGGCAACGAGCAGTACTTC. This gives the protein CASSSPTGGNEQYF.

This clone was counted between two and nine times. This sequence joins TRBV12-5 and TRBJ2-1, with TRBD2 matching over 13 bases. Germline trimming cut 0 bases from V and 5 bases from J; bases unmatched to any gene: 7. Germline V lookup: CDR1 LGHNT, CDR2 FRNRAP. This CDR3 is built from 18 residues. CDR3 residues: CASGLVTSGRAVNNEQFF. The CDR3 bases are TGTGCTAGTGGTTTGGTAACTAGCGGGAGGGCCGTAAACAATGAGCAGTTCTTC.

V and J are TRBV28 and TRBJ2-7; D may be TRBD1 (6 bases). Per germline, CDR1 MDHEN and CDR2 SYDVKM. V gave up 6 bases and J gave up 4 bases, with 19 bases separating them. The CDR3 is 15 residues long. The CDR3 loop is CASSLTGTTLYEQYF. The CDR3 DNA sequence: TGTGCCAGCAGCCTTACCGGGACAACCTTATACGAGCAGTACTTC.

This clone showed up just a few times. The gene calls are TRBV2 and TRBJ2-7; 7 bases align to TRBD1. The CDR3 sequence is 12 residues long. Losses at the gene ends were 7 bases for V and 2 bases for J; bases not matched to a gene: 2. The germline gives CDR1 SNHLY, CDR2 FYNNEI. The CDR3 nucleotides are TGTGCCAGCACCGGGACAGCCTACGAGCAGTACTTC. Its protein product is CASTGTAYEQYF. Based on the CDR3 plus reference TRBV2 and TRBJ2-7, the full variable domain is EPEVTQTPSHQVTQMGQEVILRCVPISNHLYFYWYRQILGQKVEFLVSFYNNEISEKSEIFDDQFSVERPDGSNFTLKIRSTKLEDSAMYFCASTGTAYEQYFGPGTRLTVT.

The chain employs TRBV5-4 and TRBJ2-1, with D possibly matching TRBD1 (6 bases). Germline loops: CDR1 SGHNT, CDR2 YYREEE (reference sequence). V was shortened by 1 base and J by 0 bases, with 11 bases between the two germline ends. This CDR3 has 16 residues. The CDR3 protein is CASSLSGALSYNEQFF. DNA of the CDR3: TGTGCCAGCAGCTTGTCAGGGGCCCTCTCCTACAATGAGCAGTTCTTC.

This clone turned up a few times. The CDR3 protein is CASSLVVGQGKYF. CDR3 nucleotides: TGTGCCAGCAGCTTAGTTGTGGGCCAGGGGAAGTACTTC. The chain combines TRBV7-9 with TRBJ2-4, with a possible D match to TRBD1 (6 bases). The CDR3 consists of 13 residues. The V and J ends lost 1 base and 14 bases respectively, with 15 bases between them. Germline V gene lookup returns CDR1 SEHNR and CDR2 FQNEAQ (reference sequence).

This clone was seen a few times. The V and J genes are TRBV2 and TRBJ1-2, with 7 bases lining up with TRBD1. J gave up 9 bases and V 6 bases, and 10 bases lay outside the gene matches. Looked up from germline, CDR1 is SNHLY and CDR2 is FYNNEI. The CDR3 contains 13 residues. The CDR3 region has the DNA TGTGCCAGCAGAATCACCACAGGGGTTCGCTACACCTTC. Protein sequence: CASRITTGVRYTF.

Only a few counts were recorded for this clone. The V gene is TRBV29-1, the J gene TRBJ2-1, with TRBD1 identical over 7 bases. CDR1 SQVTM and CDR2 ANQGSEA come from the germline V gene. The trim removed 4 bases at V and 6 bases at J, leaving 6 bases unmatched. The CDR3 runs to 13 residues. The CDR3 loop reads CSVGPGQTNEQFF. The CDR3 bases are TGCAGCGTTGGGCCGGGACAGACCAATGAGCAGTTCTTC.

The chain carries TRBV18 and TRBJ2-7; tentative D call: TRBD2 (6 bases). The CDR3 totals 14 residues. Germline CDR1 reads KGHSH; CDR2 reads LQKENI. V was shortened by 3 bases and J by 5 bases, with 14 bases between the two germline ends. CDR3 amino acids: CASSPVGSSNEQYF. In nucleotides, the CDR3 is TGTGCCAGCTCACCGGTCGGGAGTAGCAACGAGCAGTACTTC.

V usage is TRBV5-4 and J usage is TRBJ1-2, with 7 bases aligning to TRBD1. In germline, CDR1 is SGHNT, CDR2 YYREEE (reference sequence). The CDR3 length is 15 residues. Trimming took 1 base from V and 8 from J; bases not matched to a gene: 11. For the CDR3, the DNA is TGTGCCAGCAGCTTGCCGCTTACAGGGGCTGGGGGCTACACCTTC. It translates to CASSLPLTGAGGYTF.

This clone has more than one count but fewer than ten. The rearrangement links TRBV7-2 to TRBJ1-5, with unresolved D. Germline values: CDR1 SGHTA, CDR2 FQGNSA. The V end was cut by 7 bases, the J end by 3 bases, with 19 bases between. This CDR3 contains 16 residues. The CDR3 sequence: CASNPIPGWDNQPQHF. The CDR3 DNA follows: TGTGCCAGCAACCCCATTCCGGGATGGGACAATCAGCCCCAGCATTTT.

This clone was seen a handful of times. The V call is TRBV6-6, the J call TRBJ2-7, with D possibly being TRBD2 (5 bases). The CDR3 spans 12 residues. V lost 6 bases and J 12 bases, leaving 18 bases between the germline ends. Germline CDR1 is MNHNY and CDR2 is SVGAGI (reference sequence). The DNA for the CDR3 is TGTGCCAGCAGCCCATCACCCGCGGGTGGGTACTTC. It encodes CASSPSPAGGYF.

The CDR3 nucleotides read TGTGCCAGCAGTTCAGGACAGCTACTCTATGGCTACACCTTC. Translating gives CASSSGQLLYGYTF. The J gene is TRBJ1-2, the V gene TRBV28; D possibly corresponds to TRBD1 (6 bases). The CDR3 length is 14 residues. The V gene lost 4 bases and the J gene lost 4 bases, with 13 bases spanning the gap. The germline CDR1 and CDR2 sequences are MDHEN and SYDVKM.

The rearrangement links TRBV2 to TRBJ2-1, with a weak D call TRBD1 (5 bases). The ends were cut back, 8 bases at V and 8 bases at J, with 19 bases in the middle. This CDR3 has 14 amino acids. In germline, CDR1 is SNHLY, CDR2 FYNNEI. CDR3 residues: CASLNRRGQDEQFF. CDR3 sequence (DNA): TGTGCCAGCTTGAATCGAAGGGGCCAGGATGAGCAGTTCTTC.

V and J are TRBV18 and TRBJ1-4; a weak D match, TRBD1 (5 bases). Germline V lookup: CDR1 KGHSH, CDR2 LQKENI. This CDR3 is 14 amino acids long. V was pared by 3 bases and J by 3 bases, with 8 bases between. The CDR3 is CASSPDSANEKLFF. The DNA of the CDR3 is TGTGCCAGCTCACCCGACAGCGCTAATGAAAAACTGTTTTTT.

This clone came up a few times. The V gene is TRBV6-1, the J gene TRBJ2-7; D is perhaps TRBD2 (5 bases). CDR1 is MNHNS and CDR2 is SASEGT in the germline V gene. This CDR3 comprises 12 residues. V lost 8 bases and J 2 bases, leaving 10 bases between the germline ends. CDR3 protein: CASGGNPYEQYF. CDR3 DNA sequence: TGTGCCAGCGGAGGAAACCCCTACGAGCAGTACTTC.

This clone turned up a few times. The V gene is TRBV30, the J gene TRBJ2-5, with 7 bases fitting TRBD2. This CDR3 region has 15 residues. V was pared by 0 bases and J by 5 bases, with 9 bases of the junction left unmatched. Germline CDR1 is GTSNPN and CDR2 is SVGIG (reference sequence). The CDR3 DNA follows: TGTGCCTGGAGTGTATGGCTAGCGGTAGTCGAGACCCAGTACTTC. Its protein product is CAWSVWLAVVETQYF. The whole variable domain, filled in from reference TRBV30 and TRBJ2-5, reads SQTIHQWPATLVQPVGSPLSLECTVEGTSNPNLYWYRQAAGRGLQLLFYSVGIGQISSEVPQNLSASRPQDRQFILSSKKLLLSDSGFYLCAWSVWLAVVETQYFGPGTRLLVL.